These 9 T cell receptor beta chains were sequenced from one sample in a study of CD8+ T cells in alopecia areata. RNA was extracted and reverse transcribed into cDNA as the sequencing template. The assay was immunoSEQ multiplex PCR, and TCRdb's table has in-frame clones only and misses some. The repertoire holds around 270,000 clones, with more than 45% as singletons. Treatment given: oral pan-JAK inhibitor, 5-10 mg twice daily. The material sequenced was CD4+ T cells sorted from blood, taken at week 24, from a patient treated with tofacitinib. The source of these receptors is a human donor with alopecia areata.

The chain is built from TRBV9 and TRBJ2-1, with D perhaps TRBD1 (5 bases). This CDR3 has 13 amino acids. Trimming pared 3 bases from V and 6 bases from J, leaving 10 bases between. Germline-derived CDR1 and CDR2 are SGDLS and YYNGEE. The chain's CDR3 is CASSGTGTNEQFF. CDR3 sequence (DNA): TGTGCCAGCAGCGGAACAGGTACCAATGAGCAGTTCTTC.

The genes are TRBV11-2 and TRBJ2-7; 10 nucleotides match TRBD2. The CDR3 spans 17 residues. The V and J ends lost 0 bases and 6 bases, in that order; junction bases with no gene match: 11. The germline CDR1 and CDR2 sequences are SGHAT and FQNNGV. The CDR3 region has the DNA TGTGCCAGCAGCTTAGATCTAGCTAGCGGGGGCCCCCTCGAGCAGTACTTC. It encodes CASSLDLASGGPLEQYF.

This chain uses TRBV5-1 with TRBJ2-5; 9 nucleotides agree with TRBD1. The V and J ends lost 5 bases and 4 bases, in that order; junction bases with no gene match: 15. Germline CDR1 SGHRS, CDR2 YFSETQ. The CDR3 length is 17 residues. CDR3 loop: CASRAVGQGSVGETQYF. DNA of the CDR3: TGCGCCAGCAGAGCGGTTGGACAGGGGTCGGTTGGAGAGACCCAGTACTTC.

This clone showed up just a few times. The rearrangement uses TRBV14 and TRBJ2-7, with 9 bases lining up with TRBD1. The CDR3 covers 15 residues. The germline CDR1 and CDR2 sequences are SGHDN and FVKESK. The J segment lost 3 bases and the V segment lost 3 bases, leaving 6 bases of the junction unmatched. The DNA of the CDR3 is TGTGCCAGCAGCCACGCCCGGGACAGGGACTACGAGCAGTACTTC. It codes for CASSHARDRDYEQYF.

The chain combines TRBV2 with TRBJ2-7; D unclear. Germline V gene sequence: CDR1 SNHLY, CDR2 FYNNEI. V was cut by 6 bases and J by 7 bases, with 10 bases left in between. The CDR3 consists of 11 residues. The CDR3 loop reads CASRYHGEQYF. In DNA form, the CDR3 reads TGTGCCAGCAGGTATCATGGGGAGCAGTACTTC.

The table lists this clone with a few counts. The rearrangement links TRBV28 to TRBJ2-7; weak D call: TRBD2 (5 bases). The germline V gene has CDR1 MDHEN and CDR2 SYDVKM. Trimming left V 6 bases short and J 0 bases short, with 12 bases between. The CDR3 has 14 amino acids. The CDR3 region is CASRSLGLSYEQYF. The CDR3 DNA sequence: TGTGCCAGCAGGTCTCTCGGACTCTCCTACGAGCAGTACTTC.

This chain joins TRBV5-1 and TRBJ2-5, with TRBD1 matching 7 bases. The length of the CDR3 is 15 residues. Looked up from germline, CDR1 is SGHRS and CDR2 is YFSETQ. The trim removed 3 bases at V and 0 bases at J, leaving 5 bases unmatched. CDR3 DNA sequence: TGCGCCAGCAGCTCAGAGGACAGGTACCAAGAGACCCAGTACTTC. The encoded protein is CASSSEDRYQETQYF. Combining the CDR3 with reference TRBV5-1 and TRBJ2-5 gives the whole variable domain KAGVTQTPRYLIKTRGQQVTLSCSPISGHRSVSWYQQTPGQGLQFLFEYFSETQRNKGNFPGRFSGRQFSNSRSEMNVSTLELGDSALYLCASSSEDRYQETQYFGPGTRLLVL.

The table lists this clone with a few counts. The chain recombines TRBV28 with TRBJ2-3; unclear D gene. The germline V gene has CDR1 MDHEN and CDR2 SYDVKM. V was cut by 6 bases and J by 1 base, with 14 bases left in between. The length of the CDR3 is 15 residues. CDR3 coding DNA: TGTGCCAGCAGAATAGTGGGTCCGGGCACAGATACGCAGTATTTT. This gives the protein CASRIVGPGTDTQYF.

This sequence joins TRBV10-3 and TRBJ2-5, with TRBD2 as a possible D gene (6 bases). V was pared by 4 bases and J by 1 base, with 10 bases between. The CDR3 runs to 14 residues. Germline V CDR1 and CDR2: ENHRY, SYGVKD. CDR3 DNA: TGTGCCATCAGTGGTTTTAGCGGCCAAGAGACCCAGTACTTC. It specifies CAISGFSGQETQYF.